Following are 9 T cell receptor beta chains from one sample sequenced in a study of blood T cell repertoires in COVID-19. Repertoires were generated with immunoSEQ multiplex PCR, while TCRdb's copy carries only in-frame clones and drops some. This table has around 390,000 clones, around nine tenths appearing once. Sample: PBMCs or T cells enriched from blood (not recorded which). The receptors originated from a woman aged 45 to 65 who had recovered from COVID-19.

A remark on this clone: The junction shows a germline mismatch at one end, possibly a read error. The gene calls are TRBV5-4 and TRBJ1-2; D is unclear. Germline lookup yields CDR1 SGHNT and CDR2 YYREEE (reference sequence). The CDR3 covers 15 residues. The CDR3 here is CATSPKGGSSYGYTF. CDR3 sequence (DNA): TGTGCCACCAGCCCGAAGGGCGGGTCCAGCTATGGCTACACCTTC.

This rearrangement joins TRBV10-3 to TRBJ1-5; D call uncertain. The CDR3 is 16 amino acids. Germline assignment: CDR1 ENHRY and CDR2 SYGVKD. V lost 0 bases and J lost 4, with 13 bases in between. CDR3 sequence (DNA): TGTGCCATCAGTGAGTCCGTCCGGCCGGGAAATCAGCCCCAGCATTTT. Translated, it gives CAISESVRPGNQPQHF.

This chain links TRBV7-3 with TRBJ2-5, with TRBD1 identical over 10 bases. Trimming at V came to 4 bases and at J to 2 bases, leaving 4 bases not matched to a gene. The CDR3 is made up of 15 amino acids. Germline CDR1 and CDR2: SGHTA and FQGTGA. The CDR3 reads CASSSGQGGQETQYF. Here the CDR3 DNA reads TGTGCCAGCAGCTCCGGACAGGGGGGACAAGAGACCCAGTACTTC.

The chain links TRBV19 to TRBJ2-7; TRBD1 matches at 11 bases. V was pared by 5 bases and J by 2 bases, with 2 bases of the junction left unmatched. This CDR3 spans 14 amino acids. Germline V gene lookup returns CDR1 LNHDA and CDR2 SQIVND (reference sequence). CDR3 loop: CASSVGQGAYEQYF. The CDR3 DNA follows: TGTGCCAGTAGTGTGGGACAGGGGGCCTACGAGCAGTACTTC.

This clone was seen a handful of times. The chain employs TRBV28 and TRBJ2-5; 9 nucleotides match TRBD2. Germline V gives CDR1 MDHEN, CDR2 SYDVKM. J gave up 4 bases and V 2 bases, and 14 bases lay outside the gene matches. This CDR3 is 18 amino acids long. CDR3 sequence reads: CASSLQTSGGRMRETQYF. CDR3 nucleotides: TGTGCCAGCAGTTTACAGACTAGCGGCGGACGGATGAGAGAGACCCAGTACTTC.

This chain connects TRBV9 to TRBJ2-2, with a weak D call TRBD2 (5 bases). The CDR3 spans 17 residues. Trimming cost V 3 bases and J 7 bases, with 22 bases left between them. Germline-derived CDR1 and CDR2 are SGDLS and YYNGEE. CDR3 DNA: TGTGCCAGCAGCGACCCCCTTTTCGAGGGTAGAAACGGGGAGCTGTTTTTT. Residues: CASSDPLFEGRNGELFF.

The J gene is TRBJ2-3, the V gene TRBV2; TRBD2 might be the D (6 bases). The V gene lost 7 bases and the J gene lost 2 bases, with 16 bases spanning the gap. Germline V gives CDR1 SNHLY, CDR2 FYNNEI. This CDR3 contains 15 residues. This chain's CDR3 is CASTQSGDLTDTQYF. As DNA, the CDR3 is TGTGCCAGCACCCAGTCGGGGGATCTCACAGATACGCAGTATTTT.

The V and J genes are TRBV5-1 and TRBJ1-1; the D is unclear. V lost 2 bases and J 5 bases, leaving 13 bases between the germline ends. Germline V gene lookup returns CDR1 SGHRS and CDR2 YFSETQ. CDR3 length: 14 residues. The CDR3 sequence: CASSLLGTGTEAFF. The CDR3 DNA reads TGCGCCAGCAGCTTACTTGGAACGGGGACTGAAGCTTTCTTT.

DNA of the CDR3: TGTGCCAGCAGCACGCTCGACAGGGGGCTTTCCTACGAGCAGTACTTC. Translated, it gives CASSTLDRGLSYEQYF. The chain is built from TRBV27 and TRBJ2-7; 10 bases match TRBD1. The CDR3 has 16 residues. V was pared by 6 bases and J by 1 base, with 9 bases of the junction left unmatched. Germline V gene sequence: CDR1 MNHEY, CDR2 SMNVEV (reference sequence).